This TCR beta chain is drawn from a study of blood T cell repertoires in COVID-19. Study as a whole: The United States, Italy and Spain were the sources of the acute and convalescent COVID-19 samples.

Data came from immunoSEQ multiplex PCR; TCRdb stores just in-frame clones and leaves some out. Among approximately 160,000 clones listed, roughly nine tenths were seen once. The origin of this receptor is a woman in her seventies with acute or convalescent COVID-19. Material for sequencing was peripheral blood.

The CDR3 DNA is TGTGCCAGCAGTTACTCGGGGCAGGGGAAGAGCTCCTACGAGCAGTACTTC. Translating gives CASSYSGQGKSSYEQYF. The V call is TRBV6-2 or TRBV6-3, the J call TRBJ2-7; D may be TRBD1 (6 bases). V lost 0 bases, J lost 0 bases, and 15 bases lay in between. This CDR3 contains 17 residues. CDR1 MNHEY and CDR2 SVGEGT come from the germline V gene.